The clone carrying this T cell receptor beta chain was seen a few times. This sample was included in a study of T cells in Graves' hyperthyroidism and ophthalmopathy. There are 15 residues in the CDR3. Germline V gene data show CDR1 as SGHDN and CDR2 as FVKESK. J was trimmed by 9 bases and V by 2 bases; bases with no gene match: 5. Researchers amplified the TCR beta CDR3 regions from RNA transcripts. The TCR CDR3 first-round RT-PCR relied on the HTBI primer set. TCRdb re-derived calls from the multiplex PCR reads in MiXCR, one entry per CDR3 protein. The sample lists about 290,000 distinct CDR3 sequences, over 15% occurring once.

Material: blood. The source of this sequence is a woman aged 55 to 70 with Graves' ophthalmopathy. V is TRBV14 and J is TRBJ1-6; TRBD1 agrees at 9 bases. In DNA form, the CDR3 reads TGTGCCAGCAGCCAAAGGAGGGACAGGGCTTCACCCCTCCACTTT. Its protein is CASSQRRDRASPLHF.